This T cell receptor beta chain was found in a study of PD-L1 blockade in urothelial cancer (dated by TCRdb to about 2017). At the level of the whole study: Every patient began therapy around 2014 and was given atezolizumab 1,200 mg intravenously every 3 weeks. About nine tenths of the roughly 29 patients were identified as males with urothelial cancer of bladder origin, and a prior smoking history was reported by 18 of 29 patients. Patients had an ECOG performance status of 0 or 1 and had received between 0 and 3 prior chemotherapy regimens. Blood samples were analyzed at two time points: 3 weeks after treatment start (second dose) and 6 weeks after treatment start. Blood samples yielded a median of roughly 140,000 T cells and more than 80,000 unique TCRs, with median clonality approximately 0.08. An exploratory multi-omic analysis was conducted of the somatic, immune and clinical correlates of response to PD-L1 blockade with atezolizumab in urothelial cancer. Pretreatment tumor samples, along with matched peripheral blood collected serially before and after atezolizumab treatment, underwent TCR sequencing. Durable clinical benefit was defined as a progression-free survival longer than 6 months, and TCR features were additionally tested against progression-free survival and overall survival. In the same patients, whole exome sequencing and RNA sequencing of pretreatment tumors were performed in addition to TCR sequencing. Nine patients reached durable clinical benefit, while 15 to 20 patients did not. Over 28 patients had pretreatment blood TCR-seq, about 24 had at least one posttreatment blood collection, and about 24 had tumor TCR-seq.

About this clone: The antigen it recognizes is unknown. The record has no base qualities; no much larger clone is one base away.

The germline V gene gives CDR1 as SGHDN and CDR2 as FVKESK. After removal of 3 bases from V and 6 bases from J, the junction retains 4 bases not matched to a gene. The CDR3 runs 16 residues from the cysteine to the phenylalanine. CDR3 DNA only is kept here, 48 bases in frame from base 1. Synthetic TCR analog templates were spiked into each PCR so that absolute template abundance could be estimated from read counts. The immunoSEQ assay used bias-controlled V and J gene primers to amplify TCRbeta CDR3 regions from genomic DNA. Sequencing of rearranged TCRbeta segments was done at approximately 20X coverage. On the authors' methods: Clustering was used to correct sequencing errors, and CDR3s were annotated against IMGT so that V, D and J genes could be assigned. Out-of-frame and stop-codon sequences were excluded, and only productive TCRbeta rearrangements were used in downstream analyses. Clonality was calculated as one minus the Shannon entropy normalized by the log of the number of unique productive sequences. Clones differing between time points or between blood and tumor were identified using Fisher's exact test with Benjamini-Hochberg correction, with an adjusted p below 0.01 applied as the threshold. TCRdb's version of the immuneACCESS table is confined to in-frame rearrangements and falls short of the full clone set. An unresolved V gene accounts for under half of the shortfall where checked; the remainder is of unknown origin. The V and J calls and the clone size are those of that table, but D and trimming were determined from the DNA. In all, the sample holds some 24,000 clones, and approximately 84% of those were seen once. Together, the top ten hold around 10% of the sample.

A cohort of roughly 30 patients with locally advanced or metastatic urothelial carcinoma, treated at Memorial Sloan Kettering on a trial protocol, was included. Peripheral blood mononuclear cells were collected pretreatment and during treatment, at between 1 and 8 total time points per patient. The Qiagen DNeasy Blood extraction kit was used to purify genomic DNA from total PBMCs and tumor samples. PBMCs were collected pretreatment and during treatment and were isolated and stored as previously described. Broad study findings and their caveats: Because of the small sample size (n ≈ 28) and the many exploratory analyses performed, the results are intended to be regarded as hypothesis-generating. Among patients with durable benefit, tumor-associated TCR clones showed greater expansion in peripheral blood 3 weeks after treatment started (n of about 20, p = 0.022). A pretreatment peripheral blood TCR clonality below the median was linked to improved progression-free and overall survival.

The sequence was collected from an older man with urothelial cancer. The chain employs TRBV14 and TRBJ2-1; 14 nucleotides in the junction match TRBD2. Here the sequenced sample was PBMCs, taken around atezolizumab (anti-PD-L1) treatment. The DNA reads TGTGCCAGCAGCCACTCCGGGACTAGCGGGAGCAATGAGCAGTTCTTC. This translates into CASSHSGTSGSNEQFF.